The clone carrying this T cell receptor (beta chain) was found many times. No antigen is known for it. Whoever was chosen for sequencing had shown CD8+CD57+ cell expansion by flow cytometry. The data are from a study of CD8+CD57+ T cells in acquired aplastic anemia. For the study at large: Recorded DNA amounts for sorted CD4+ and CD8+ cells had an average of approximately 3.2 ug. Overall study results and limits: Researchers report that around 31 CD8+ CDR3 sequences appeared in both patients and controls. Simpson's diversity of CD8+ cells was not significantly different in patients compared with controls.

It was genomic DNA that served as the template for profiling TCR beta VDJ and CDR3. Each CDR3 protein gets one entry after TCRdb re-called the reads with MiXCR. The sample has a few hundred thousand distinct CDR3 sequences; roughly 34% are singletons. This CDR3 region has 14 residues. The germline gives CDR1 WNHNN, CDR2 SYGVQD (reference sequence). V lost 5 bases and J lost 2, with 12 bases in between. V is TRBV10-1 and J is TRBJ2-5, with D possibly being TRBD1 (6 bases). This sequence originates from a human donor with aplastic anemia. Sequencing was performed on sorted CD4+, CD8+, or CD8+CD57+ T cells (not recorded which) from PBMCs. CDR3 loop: CASSLPDRQETQYF. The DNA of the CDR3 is TGCGCCAGCAGTTTACCCGACAGGCAAGAGACCCAGTACTTC.